The 7 T cell receptor beta chains presented below share a single source sample, sequenced in a study of CD8+CD57+ T cells in acquired aplastic anemia. Genomic DNA provided the template from which TCR beta VDJ and CDR3 profiles were obtained. TCRdb re-called the reads through MiXCR, storing one row per CDR3 protein. In the table there are 150,000 to 200,000 distinct CDR3 sequences, approximately 44% of which are singletons. Sequencing was done on patients that had shown CD8+CD57+ cell expansion by flow cytometry. Sequencing was carried out using sorted CD4+, CD8+, or CD8+CD57+ T cells (not recorded which) from PBMCs. Receptors originate from a human donor with aplastic anemia.

This clonotype was seen a few times. The chain is built from TRBV19 and TRBJ1-5, with D maybe TRBD1 (6 bases). Germline V CDR1 and CDR2: LNHDA, SQIVND (reference sequence). V shed 4 bases and J shed 0 bases, with 10 bases lying between them. The CDR3 spans 15 residues. The CDR3: CASSRGGGSNQPQHF. Written as DNA, the CDR3 is TGTGCCAGTAGTAGGGGAGGGGGTAGCAATCAGCCCCAGCATTTT.

In its sample, this clonotype was seen many times. CDR3 sequence reads: CSARVALPDEKLFF. CDR3 in DNA: TGCAGTGCTAGAGTCGCCTTACCCGACGAAAAACTGTTTTTT. The chain carries TRBV20-1 and TRBJ1-4; the D is unclear. V dropped 1 base and J dropped 8 bases, with 14 bases sitting between them. Germline CDR1 reads DFQATT; CDR2 reads SNEGSKA (reference sequence). The CDR3 is 14 residues long.

This clonotype was seen only once. This chain connects TRBV5-4 to TRBJ1-1, with 12 bases lining up with TRBD1. J was trimmed by 7 bases and V by 2 bases; bases with no gene match: 12. Germline V gene sequence: CDR1 SGHNT, CDR2 YYREEE (reference sequence). This CDR3 comprises 17 residues. The CDR3 DNA follows: TGTGCCAGCAGCTTACTTCCGGGACAGGGGGCTGGGCTTGAAGCTTTCTTT. It is translated as CASSLLPGQGAGLEAFF. The full variable domain, rest sourced from reference TRBV5-4 and TRBJ1-1, is ETGVTQSPTHLIKTRGQQVTLRCSSQSGHNTVSWYQQALGQGPQFIFQYYREEENGRGNFPPRFSGLQFPNYSSELNVNALELDDSALYLCASSLLPGQGAGLEAFFGQGTRLTVV.

There are many counts of this clonotype. The rearrangement joins TRBV7-2 to TRBJ1-2; D possibly corresponds to TRBD1 (5 bases). Per germline, CDR1 SGHTA and CDR2 FQGNSA. The ends were cut back, 5 bases at V and 5 bases at J, with 9 bases in the middle. The CDR3 is made up of 12 amino acids. The chain's CDR3 is CASSPQGYGYTF. The CDR3 DNA sequence: TGTGCCAGCAGCCCGCAGGGATATGGCTACACCTTC.

Concerning this clonotype: Given a much more abundant clone one base away, this may be a read error. In nucleotides, the CDR3 is TGTGCCAGCAGCCAGCGGGAGAAGTCCTACAATGAGCAGTCCTTC. It codes for CASSQREKSYNEQSF. This chain joins TRBV5-5 and TRBJ2-7; 8 nucleotides align to TRBD2. Germline V gene lookup returns CDR1 SGHKS and CDR2 YYEKEE (reference sequence). This CDR3 is 15 amino acids long.

At least ten counts were recorded for this clonotype. This chain links TRBV12-3 or TRBV12-4 with TRBJ1-2; TRBD1 aligns across 7 bases. The CDR3 sequence is 14 residues long. V lost 7 bases and J lost 7; bases outside the gene matches: 12. The CDR3 sequence: CASTLDRVGGGYTF. The CDR3 coding sequence is TGTGCCAGCACCCTAGACAGGGTCGGCGGTGGCTACACCTTC.

This clonotype was counted ten times or more. The chain couples TRBV13 to TRBJ1-1; no definite D call. V shed 5 bases and J shed 1 base, with 14 bases lying between them. The CDR3 is 15 amino acids. Germline V CDR1 and CDR2: PRHDT, FYEKMQ (reference sequence). CDR3 in DNA: TGTGCCAGCAGCCTAGAGGTGGGGAGGAACACTGAAGCTTTCTTT. Protein product: CASSLEVGRNTEAFF.